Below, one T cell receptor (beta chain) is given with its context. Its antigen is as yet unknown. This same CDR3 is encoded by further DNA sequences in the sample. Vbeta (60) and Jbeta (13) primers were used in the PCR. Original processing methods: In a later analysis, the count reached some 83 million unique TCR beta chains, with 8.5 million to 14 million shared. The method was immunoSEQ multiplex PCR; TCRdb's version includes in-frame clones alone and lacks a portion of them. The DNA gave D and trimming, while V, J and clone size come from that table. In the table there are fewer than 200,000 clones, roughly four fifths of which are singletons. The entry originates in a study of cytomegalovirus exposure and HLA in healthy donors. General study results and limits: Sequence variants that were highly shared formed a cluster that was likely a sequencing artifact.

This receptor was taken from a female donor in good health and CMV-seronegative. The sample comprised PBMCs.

In nucleotides, the CDR3 is TGTGCCAGCAGCTTAGGGACAGGCAGTAGCAATCAGCCCCAGCATTTT. It encodes CASSLGTGSSNQPQHF. The chain employs TRBV7-9 and TRBJ1-5; 7 nucleotides match TRBD1. Germline CDR1 reads SEHNR; CDR2 reads FQNEAQ (reference sequence). CDR3 length: 16 residues. V lost 1 base and J lost 0; bases outside the gene matches: 3. The full variable domain, its missing parts supplied by reference TRBV7-9 and TRBJ1-5, is DTGVSQNPRHKITKRGQNVTFRCDPISEHNRLYWYRQTLGQGPEFLTYFQNEAQLEKSRLLSDRFSAERPKGSFSTLEIQRTEQGDSAMYLCASSLGTGSSNQPQHFGDGTRLSIL.